This is a list of T cell receptor beta chains from one sample in a study of cytomegalovirus exposure and HLA in healthy donors. This table comes from immunoSEQ multiplex PCR, and its TCRdb copy is limited to in-frame clones, with some not included. This listing includes approximately 110,000 clones. Sequenced input: PBMCs. The source of these receptors is a man between 18 and 35 years old in good health and CMV-seronegative. The CDR3 runs from the conserved cysteine through the conserved F or W. Each record gives: D gene, J gene, V gene, CDR3 DNA, CDR3 protein. D genes are given only for firm matches.

. TRBJ1-4 TRBV18 TGTGCCAGCTCACCCAGTATCGGGGTCCCCGCTAATGAAAAACTGTTTTTT CASSPSIGVPANEKLFF
. TRBJ2-7 TRBV7-2 TGTGCCAGCAGCTTAGCCACAGCATGGTCCCGCTACGAGCAGTACTTC CASSLATAWSRYEQYF
TRBD1 TRBJ2-5 TRBV28 TGTGCCAGCAGTTTCAGGGGGAGACAAGAGACCCAGTACTTC CASSFRGRQETQYF
TRBD1 TRBJ2-2 TRBV7-9 TGTGCCAGCAGCTTGGGACAGCTGAACACCGGGGAGCTGTTTTTT CASSLGQLNTGELFF
TRBD2 TRBJ2-1 TRBV5-6 TGTGCCAGCAGCTTACCGGGACTAGCGTACAATGAGCAGTTCTTC CASSLPGLAYNEQFF
. TRBJ1-2 TRBV28 TGTGCCAGCAGTCTCCCTCCCTTGGGCTACACCTTC CASSLPPLGYTF
. TRBJ1-6 TRBV19 TGTGCCAGTAGTATAGTCCAGGGTGCTTTCCCCCTCCACTTT CASSIVQGAFPLHF
. TRBJ2-2 TRBV5-1 TGCGCCAGCAGCTTGGAGGCGGCCACCGGGGAGCTGTTTTTT CASSLEAATGELFF
. TRBJ1-1 TRBV23-1 TGCGCCAGCAGTGGGCCTAACACTGAAGCTTTCTTT CASSGPNTEAFF
TRBD1 TRBJ1-2 TRBV6-5 TGTGCCAGCAGTTACTCTCAGGACAGGGGCTTTGGCTACACCTTC CASSYSQDRGFGYTF
TRBD1 TRBJ1-2 TRBV9 TGTGCCAGCAGCTCTCGGGACAGGGATACATATGGCTACACCTTC CASSSRDRDTYGYTF
. TRBJ2-7 TRBV14 TGTGCCAGCAGCCGTGGAGGGTACGAGCAGTACTTC CASSRGGYEQYF
. TRBJ1-1 TRBV10-3 TGTGCCATCAGGGAGGATCGGGGAAGGAACACTGAAGCTTTCTTT CAIREDRGRNTEAFF
TRBD1 TRBJ1-5 TRBV27 TGTGCCAGCAGTTTTACAGGGGGCGTTTCTAGGATCAATCAGCCCCAGCATTTT CASSFTGGVSRINQPQHF
. TRBJ2-1 TRBV18 TGTGCCAGCTCACCACAGGGGCATGAGCAGTTCTTC CASSPQGHEQFF
. TRBJ1-4 TRBV6-1 TGTGCCAGCGGGGGCGGGGGCAATAATGAAAAACTGTTTTTT CASGGGGNNEKLFF
TRBD2 TRBJ2-1 TRBV11-2 TGTGCCAGCAGGCTAGCGGGAGGAACCTACAATGAGCAGTTCTTC CASRLAGGTYNEQFF
TRBD1 TRBJ2-7 TRBV5-5 TGTCCCAGCAGCTTCCGGACAGGGGGCGAGCAGTACTTC CPSSFRTGGEQYF
TRBD1 TRBJ1-1 TRBV5-4 TGTGCCAGCAGCCACTACAGGGGGACGAACACCGAAGCTTTCTTT CASSHYRGTNTEAFF
. TRBJ1-3 TRBV7-2 TGTGCCAGCAGCACCCGGGGGACGAACTCTGGAAACACCATATATTTT CASSTRGTNSGNTIYF
. TRBJ2-7 TRBV5-4 TGTGCCAGCAGCTTTAAGACTGACTACGAGCAGTACTTC CASSFKTDYEQYF
. TRBJ1-1 TRBV7-9 TGTGCCAGCAGCTTATTACAGGGGAACACTGAAGCTTTCTTT CASSLLQGNTEAFF
. TRBJ2-5 TRBV10-3 TGTGCCATGGGGCAACAAGAGACCCAGTACTTC CAMGQQETQYF
. TRBJ1-2 TRBV6-1 TGTGCCAGCAGTGAATTTGAAAGAGGGACACCCGGCTACACCTTC CASSEFERGTPGYTF
. TRBJ1-2 TRBV5-4 TGTGCCAGCAGCCCCCGGACAGATCTCTATCGCTACACCTTC CASSPRTDLYRYTF
TRBD1 TRBJ1-2 TRBV25-1 TGTGCCAGCCGCCCCGGGGGGCAGGGGGCCTCTAACTATGGCTACACCTTC CASRPGGQGASNYGYTF